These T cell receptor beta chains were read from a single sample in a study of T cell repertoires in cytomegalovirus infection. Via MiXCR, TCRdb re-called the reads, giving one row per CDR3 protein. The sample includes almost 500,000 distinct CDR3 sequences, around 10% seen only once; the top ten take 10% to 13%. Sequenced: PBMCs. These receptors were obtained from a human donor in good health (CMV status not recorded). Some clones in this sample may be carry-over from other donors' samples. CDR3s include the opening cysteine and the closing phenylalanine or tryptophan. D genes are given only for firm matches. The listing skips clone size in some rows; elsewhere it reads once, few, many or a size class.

CDR3nt: TGTGCCAGCTACTCCCTCTTGTACAATGAGCAGTTCTTC
CDR3aa: CASYSLLYNEQFF
d_gene: .
v_gene: TRBV11-2
abundance: many
j_gene: TRBJ2-1

CDR3nt: TGTGCCAGCAGCCCTACCCCGGGGCTTTCCAGGACAGATACGCAGTATTTT
CDR3aa: CASSPTPGLSRTDTQYF
d_gene: .
v_gene: TRBV5-5
abundance: many
j_gene: TRBJ2-3

CDR3nt: TGCAGTGCTATGGGGACAGAGAATGGCTACACCTTC
CDR3aa: CSAMGTENGYTF
d_gene: TRBD1
v_gene: TRBV20-1
abundance: many
j_gene: TRBJ1-2

CDR3nt: TGTGCCAGCAGCCCTCAGGGGGCGGACGAGCAGTACTTC
CDR3aa: CASSPQGADEQYF
d_gene: TRBD1
v_gene: TRBV7-2
abundance: many
j_gene: TRBJ2-7

CDR3nt: TGTGCCAGCAGCTTGGGGACAGGGGCCCGTAGCAATCAGCCCCAGCATTTT
CDR3aa: CASSLGTGARSNQPQHF
d_gene: TRBD1
v_gene: TRBV7-8
abundance: few
j_gene: TRBJ1-5

CDR3nt: TGCAGTGCTAGAGTACGACCATCAGGGGCCAACGTCCTGACTTTC
CDR3aa: CSARVRPSGANVLTF
d_gene: .
v_gene: TRBV20-1
abundance: many
j_gene: TRBJ2-6

CDR3nt: TGTGCCAGCAGCGTAGGACAGGATTTC
CDR3aa: CASSVGQDF
d_gene: .
v_gene: TRBV9
abundance: .
j_gene: TRBJ1-2

CDR3nt: TGTGCCAGCAGTAGCGGGAAGGGAAATGAGCAGTTCTTC
CDR3aa: CASSSGKGNEQFF
d_gene: TRBD2
v_gene: TRBV6-1
abundance: many
j_gene: TRBJ2-1

CDR3nt: TGCGCCAGCAGCCCGGCGGGGGCAGTTAAGGACTACGAGCAGTACTTC
CDR3aa: CASSPAGAVKDYEQYF
d_gene: .
v_gene: TRBV5-1
abundance: once
j_gene: TRBJ2-7

CDR3nt: TGTGCCTGGAGTGTACGACCAGCCGGGAATACGCAGTATTTT
CDR3aa: CAWSVRPAGNTQYF
d_gene: .
v_gene: TRBV30
abundance: .
j_gene: TRBJ2-3

CDR3nt: TGTGCCAGCAGCCAAGCCGGGGGGGATAGCAATCAGCCCCAGCATTTT
CDR3aa: CASSQAGGDSNQPQHF
d_gene: .
v_gene: TRBV3-1
abundance: once
j_gene: TRBJ1-5

CDR3nt: TGCAGCGTTGAAGATTGGCTAGCAGTCAATGAGCAGTTCTTC
CDR3aa: CSVEDWLAVNEQFF
d_gene: .
v_gene: TRBV29-1
abundance: many
j_gene: TRBJ2-1

CDR3nt: TGTGCCAGCAGCCCGCGGGGACTAGCCCGCCAAGAGACCCAGTACTTC
CDR3aa: CASSPRGLARQETQYF
d_gene: TRBD2
v_gene: TRBV7-9
abundance: many
j_gene: TRBJ2-5

CDR3nt: TGTGCCAGCAGTTTAGGACAGGGGACAAGAGGCTACACCTTC
CDR3aa: CASSLGQGTRGYTF
d_gene: TRBD1
v_gene: TRBV28
abundance: .
j_gene: TRBJ1-2

CDR3nt: TGCAGTGCTAGAGATCTGGAGACTAGCGGGAGAGATGAGCAGTTCTTC
CDR3aa: CSARDLETSGRDEQFF
d_gene: TRBD2
v_gene: TRBV20-1
abundance: many
j_gene: TRBJ2-1

CDR3nt: TGTGCCAGCAGTTTCATGCAGGACGGCAAACTGTTTTTT
CDR3aa: CASSFMQDGKLFF
d_gene: .
v_gene: TRBV12-3/TRBV12-4
abundance: many
j_gene: TRBJ1-4